These 21 T cell receptor beta chains were sequenced from one sample in a study of regulatory T cells in long-lasting Graves disease. Time point defined: newly diagnosed GD, antithyroid drugs for less than 3 months. Scientists built the TCR library using RNA that was extracted from PBMCs. Construction of TCR beta libraries relied on iRepertoire HTBI primers and on Arm-PCR targeting CDR3 regions. TCRdb fed the multiplex PCR reads into MiXCR, producing one record per CDR3 protein. The sample records about 350,000 distinct CDR3 sequences, around 15% being singletons. The same sample was also studied in work on T cells in Graves' hyperthyroidism and ophthalmopathy.

This specimen was peripheral blood mononuclear cells (PBMCs), taken at new diagnosis, from a patient treated with antithyroid drugs. These receptors originate from a woman under 30 with Graves disease.

The V gene is TRBV6-1, the J gene TRBJ2-1; TRBD2 matches 11 bases. Germline assignment: CDR1 MNHNS and CDR2 SASEGT. The V and J ends lost 9 bases and 6 bases, in that order; junction bases with no gene match: 4. The CDR3 runs to 13 residues. The CDR3 DNA follows: TGTGCCAGTGATAGCGGGGGGGGCAATGAGCAGTTCTTC. It translates to CASDSGGGNEQFF.

This clonotype was counted at least ten times. The rearrangement joins TRBV7-9 to TRBJ1-4; D is ambiguous. With 8 bases removed from V and 0 bases from J, the gap between germline ends came to 7 bases. The CDR3 loop spans 13 amino acids. Looked up from germline, CDR1 is SEHNR and CDR2 is FQNEAQ (reference sequence). The CDR3 region is CASSGATNEKLFF. In DNA form, the CDR3 reads TGTGCCAGCTCCGGTGCAACTAATGAAAAACTGTTTTTT.

This clonotype was seen a few times. The chain employs TRBV5-1 and TRBJ2-6, with no clear D. The CDR3 sequence is 19 residues long. The V gene lost 4 bases and the J gene lost 0 bases, with 20 bases spanning the gap. CDR1 and CDR2 from the germline V gene are SGHRS and YFSETQ. Here the CDR3 DNA reads TGCGCCAGCAGCCCTTCCAAACTCCGGGTGAGCTCTGGGGCCAACGTCCTGACTTTC. It encodes CASSPSKLRVSSGANVLTF.

This clonotype was counted many times. The chain joins TRBV2 to TRBJ2-2; 8 bases are shared with TRBD1. CDR3 size: 17 residues. V was clipped by 0 bases and J by 3 bases; unmatched bases: 6. Germline assignment: CDR1 SNHLY and CDR2 FYNNEI. Written as DNA, the CDR3 is TGTGCCAGCAGTGAAGCGCCTGGACAGGGTTACACCGGGGAGCTGTTTTTT. The encoded protein is CASSEAPGQGYTGELFF.

This clonotype was found many times. V usage is TRBV7-9 and J usage is TRBJ2-5, with TRBD2 as a possible D gene (6 bases). V lost 4 bases, J lost 5 bases, and 14 bases lay in between. The CDR3 runs to 14 residues. Germline-derived CDR1 and CDR2 are SEHNR and FQNEAQ (reference sequence). CDR3 sequence: CASSSRGADETQYF. In DNA, the CDR3 is TGTGCCAGCAGCTCGCGCGGGGCGGATGAGACCCAGTACTTC. Filled out from reference TRBV7-9 and TRBJ2-5, the complete variable domain reads DTGVSQNPRHKITKRGQNVTFRCDPISEHNRLYWYRQTLGQGPEFLTYFQNEAQLEKSRLLSDRFSAERPKGSFSTLEIQRTEQGDSAMYLCASSSRGADETQYFGPGTRLLVL.

The chain carries TRBV13 and TRBJ2-6; possibly TRBD2 for D (5 bases). V dropped 5 bases and J dropped 0 bases, with 17 bases sitting between them. This CDR3 has 18 residues. Germline V gives CDR1 PRHDT, CDR2 FYEKMQ (reference sequence). CDR3 in amino acids: CASSRGILTGSGANVLTF. The CDR3 DNA follows: TGTGCCAGCAGCCGAGGGATATTGACGGGCTCTGGGGCCAACGTCCTGACTTTC.

Points on this clonotype: This probably arose from a read error, given a far larger clone one base away. This chain joins TRBV4-3 and TRBJ1-1; D is ambiguous. V lost 5 bases and J lost 0, with 7 bases in between. The germline V gene has CDR1 LGHNA and CDR2 YSLEER. The CDR3 has 13 residues. The CDR3 here is CASSYPLNTEAFF. The CDR3, as DNA: TGCGCCAGCAGCTACCCATTGAACACTGAAGCTTTCTTT.

This clonotype was found many times. V is TRBV2 and J is TRBJ1-5, with a tentative D call TRBD1 (5 bases). V was pared by 4 bases and J by 7 bases, with 11 bases between. Germline CDR1 SNHLY, CDR2 FYNNEI. This CDR3 contains 13 residues. DNA of the CDR3: TGTGCCAGCAGTGTCAGGGTACAACAGCCCCAGCATTTT. This translates into CASSVRVQQPQHF.

This clonotype was observed many times. The V and J genes are TRBV6-2 or TRBV6-3 and TRBJ2-4, with TRBD1 matching 8 bases. The CDR3 runs 15 residues. Per the germline V gene, CDR1 is MNHEY and CDR2 is SVGEGT. V was pared by 6 bases and J by 10 bases, with 14 bases of the junction left unmatched. The CDR3 reads CASSPGAQGARIQYF. The CDR3, as DNA: TGTGCCAGCAGCCCGGGGGCCCAGGGGGCACGGATTCAGTACTTC.

This clonotype was detected only a few times. V and J are TRBV12-3 or TRBV12-4 and TRBJ2-1; tentative D call: TRBD2 (6 bases). The V end was cut by 5 bases, the J end by 8 bases, with 10 bases between. The length of the CDR3 is 12 residues. The CDR3 loop reads CASSLPGDEQFF. The CDR3, as DNA: TGTGCCAGCAGTCTCCCGGGGGATGAGCAGTTCTTC.

This clonotype was found many times. The chain has TRBV2 and TRBJ1-5; 8 nucleotides match TRBD1. Unmatched junction bases numbered 10, after V lost 8 bases and J lost 1 base. The CDR3 runs 16 residues. From germline, CDR1 is SNHLY and CDR2 FYNNEI. The CDR3 DNA follows: TGTGCCAGCGTTGGAGACAGGGGCTCGAGCAATCAGCCCCAGCATTTT. Translation gives CASVGDRGSSNQPQHF.

V usage is TRBV2 and J usage is TRBJ2-6; 12 bases fit TRBD1. Germline V gene lookup returns CDR1 SNHLY and CDR2 FYNNEI. Losses at the gene ends were 5 bases for V and 2 bases for J; bases not matched to a gene: 16. CDR3 size: 21 residues. CDR3 bases: TGTGCCAGCAGTTTGTCCGGGACAGGGGGCTGGGGTCGCCCTGGGGCCAACGTCCTGACTTTC. This translates into CASSLSGTGGWGRPGANVLTF. Full variable domain (missing parts from reference TRBV2 and TRBJ2-6): EPEVTQTPSHQVTQMGQEVILRCVPISNHLYFYWYRQILGQKVEFLVSFYNNEISEKSEIFDDQFSVERPDGSNFTLKIRSTKLEDSAMYFCASSLSGTGGWGRPGANVLTFGAGSRLTVL.

About this clonotype itself: An end of the junction differs from the germline gene, which may be a read error. The V call is TRBV4-1, the J call TRBJ2-7; TRBD2 matches 10 bases. The CDR3 has 18 residues. Germline CDR1 and CDR2: MGHRA and YSYEKL. The CDR3: CASSQVLAGEGVGGEQYF. CDR3 nucleotide sequence: TGCGCCAGCAGCCAAGTCCTAGCGGGGGAGGGGGTTGGGGGTGAGCAGTACTTT.

This clonotype has just a few counts. CDR3 residues: CSVEGGINYGYTF. The CDR3 region has the DNA TGCAGCGTTGAGGGGGGAATTAACTATGGCTACACCTTC. The J gene is TRBJ1-2, the V gene TRBV29-1; a possible D gene is TRBD1 (5 bases). The V gene's germline CDR1 is SQVTM and CDR2 ANQGSEA. The CDR3 consists of 13 residues. V lost 3 bases to trimming and J lost 1 base, with 9 bases between them.

Notes on this clonotype: Since a much larger clone is just one base distant, this may be a read error. CDR3 DNA sequence: TGTGCCAGCAGCCGGTTGACCCGGAAGGACTATGACTACACCTTC. The encoded protein is CASSRLTRKDYDYTF. V usage is TRBV3-1 and J usage is TRBJ1-2; D remains ambiguous. This CDR3 is 15 amino acids long. CDR1 is LGHDT, CDR2 YNNKEL, per germline (reference sequence).

This clonotype was counted between two and nine times. J is TRBJ2-5 and V is TRBV28; the D is unclear. V shed 3 bases and J shed 7 bases, with 15 bases lying between them. The CDR3 spans 14 residues. CDR1 and CDR2 (germline): MDHEN, SYDVKM. CDR3 region: CASSFRVAHWTQYF. The CDR3 DNA reads as TGTGCCAGCAGTTTCCGGGTCGCGCACTGGACCCAGTACTTC.

The gene calls are TRBV9 and TRBJ1-1; 8 positions agree with TRBD1. V lost 0 bases to trimming and J lost 4 bases; unmatched junction nucleotides: 11. Germline loops: CDR1 SGDLS, CDR2 YYNGEE. The CDR3 is 17 amino acids. The CDR3 reads CASSVGSTGDSGTEAFF. Written as DNA, the CDR3 is TGTGCCAGCAGCGTAGGGTCGACAGGGGATAGCGGCACTGAAGCTTTCTTT.

This chain joins TRBV7-9 and TRBJ2-3; 12 bases line up with TRBD2. Per germline, CDR1 SEHNR and CDR2 FQNEAQ (reference sequence). The CDR3 contains 17 residues. J lost 2 bases, V lost 2 bases, and 5 bases had no gene match. The CDR3 region has the DNA TGTGCCAGCAGCTTACCGGGACTAGCGGGTCCCACAGATACGCAGTATTTT. Its translation: CASSLPGLAGPTDTQYF.

As regards this clonotype: This may arise from a read error, as a much more abundant clone is one base away. The chain has TRBV5-1 and TRBJ1-1, with a possible D match to TRBD1 (6 bases). Trimming took off 4 bases at V and 8 bases at J, with 12 bases between the two ends. Germline CDR1 and CDR2: SGHRS and YFSETQ. This CDR3 spans 12 amino acids. CDR3 sequence reads: CASSPEGGEAFF. The CDR3 DNA reads as TGCGCCAGCAGCCCGGAGGGGGGGGAAGCTTTCTTT.

This clonotype has at least ten counts. V and J are TRBV11-2 and TRBJ1-5, with 11 bases identical to TRBD1. The CDR3 length is 15 residues. Germline values: CDR1 SGHAT, CDR2 FQNNGV. Unmatched junction bases numbered 7, after V lost 5 bases and J lost 7 bases. CDR3 amino acids: CASSKDRGPWQPQHF. The CDR3 region has the DNA TGTGCCAGCAGCAAGGACAGGGGGCCATGGCAGCCCCAGCATTTT.

This clonotype was recorded at least ten times. The chain is built from TRBV11-2 and TRBJ2-5; D is unclear. V was cut by 2 bases and J by 5 bases, with 6 bases left in between. Germline CDR1 SGHAT, CDR2 FQNNGV. The CDR3 runs 12 residues. The CDR3 DNA follows: TGTGCCAGCAGCTTAAGAGTTGAGACCCAGTACTTC. It translates to CASSLRVETQYF.